The clone carrying this T cell receptor (beta chain) was recorded many times. What it recognizes is unknown. The source of the sample is a study of post-analysis software for immune sequencing data. Whole-study context: There were relapsing-remitting, secondary progressive and progressive-relapsing multiple sclerosis among the disease courses included. General study results and limits: Patients carried five TRBV segments more frequently than controls did, and TRBV5-6, TRBV5-1 and TRBV20-1 were among them.

Unique molecular identifiers were present in the TCR beta cDNA libraries. TCRdb processed the PCR reads anew with MiXCR; each CDR3 protein has one entry. The table has 170,000 or so distinct CDR3 sequences, approximately 30% seen once. The CDR3 sequence is 12 residues long. The V end lost 7 bases, the J end lost 3 bases, and 10 bases lay between the germline ends. The V gene is TRBV12-3 or TRBV12-4, the J gene TRBJ2-7, with D unresolved. Sequencing was done on a sample of blood. This clonotype was obtained from a girl aged 5 to 17 with multiple sclerosis. The CDR3 is CASNVHGYEQYF. CDR3 nucleotide sequence: TGTGCCAGCAACGTACATGGCTACGAGCAGTACTTC.